The present TCR beta chain was sequenced within a study of CD8+CD57+ T cells in acquired aplastic anemia. This clonotype is a singleton in its sample. The CDR3 is 13 residues long. With 4 bases clipped from V and 6 bases from J, the junction kept 5 bases outside the gene matches. Looked up from germline, CDR1 is SNHLY and CDR2 is FYNNEI. The patients chosen for sequencing had shown expansion of CD8+CD57+ cells (detected by flow cytometry). The cohort consisted entirely of patients having severe acquired aplastic anemia. Patients were treatment-naive when blood was sampled. Genomic DNA constituted the template upon which TCR beta VDJ and CDR3 profiling was performed. TCRdb passed the reads through MiXCR, listing each CDR3 protein once. The table has fewer than 80,000 distinct CDR3 sequences, roughly two thirds seen once.

The rearrangement uses TRBV2 and TRBJ2-5; TRBD1 matches 7 bases. Input material: sorted CD4+, CD8+, or CD8+CD57+ T cells (not recorded which) from PBMCs. This clonotype originated in a human donor with aplastic anemia. CDR3: CASSGTGGQTQYF. Written as DNA, the CDR3 is TGTGCCAGCAGTGGGACAGGCGGACAGACCCAGTACTTC. The variable domain in full, completed from reference TRBV2 and TRBJ2-5, reads EPEVTQTPSHQVTQMGQEVILRCVPISNHLYFYWYRQILGQKVEFLVSFYNNEISEKSEIFDDQFSVERPDGSNFTLKIRSTKLEDSAMYFCASSGTGGQTQYFGPGTRLLVL.